The 26 T cell receptor beta chains given below trace back to one sample, sequenced in a study of Japanese encephalitis immunity and Zika vaccine responses. Via MiXCR, TCRdb re-called the 5' RACE reads, giving one row per CDR3 protein. The table shows about 260 distinct CDR3 sequences, with about 2.1% occurring only once. PBMCs were CFSE-labeled and cultured for 6 to 7 days with peptide pools at approximately 0.99 ug/mL each. Unfixed live CD56-CD19-CD16-CD3+CD4+ CFSE-low cells were sorted as proliferating CD4 T cells. Sequences were derived from antigen-activated CD4+ T cells from blood, cultured, sampled during a Zika inactivated vaccine study. These TCRs come from an adult man who received an inactivated Zika virus vaccine.

By its share, this clonotype is large. This chain uses TRBV3-1 with TRBJ2-4, with D perhaps matching TRBD2 (6 bases). Germline values: CDR1 LGHDT, CDR2 YNNKEL (reference sequence). V lost 1 base to trimming and J lost 0 bases, with 13 bases between them. The length of the CDR3 is 17 residues. In DNA form, the CDR3 reads TGTGCCAGCAGCCAAGTGGGAGGATCAGTAGCCAAAAACATTCAGTACTTC. Its translation is CASSQVGGSVAKNIQYF.

This clonotype rates as medium-sized (0.01 to 0.1%). This sequence joins TRBV3-1 and TRBJ1-2; possible D gene TRBD1, 6 bases. Trimming removed 3 bases from V and 6 bases from J, with 17 bases in between. CDR3 size: 15 residues. CDR1 and CDR2 from the germline V gene are LGHDT and YNNKEL (reference sequence). Written as DNA, the CDR3 is TGTGCCAGCAGCCACAACCTTGGACAGAGAAATGGCTACACCTTC. Translation: CASSHNLGQRNGYTF.

This clonotype counts as medium-sized (0.01 to 0.1%). The gene calls are TRBV4-3 and TRBJ2-3; D may match TRBD1 or TRBD2 (7 bases each). The ends were cut back, 0 bases at V and 6 bases at J, with 22 bases in the middle. The germline V gene has CDR1 LGHNA and CDR2 YSLEER. This CDR3 spans 18 amino acids. CDR3 protein: CASSQDWQGGGPSDTQYF. CDR3 coding DNA: TGCGCCAGCAGCCAAGATTGGCAGGGGGGGGGCCCGTCTGATACGCAGTATTTT.

This clonotype is large in the sample. V gene TRBV7-8 combines with J gene TRBJ2-5; TRBD1 or TRBD2 may be the D gene (5 bases each). V lost 3 bases, J lost 1 base, and 15 bases lay in between. Germline lookup yields CDR1 SGHVS and CDR2 FQNEAQ. CDR3 length equals 16 residues. The DNA of the CDR3 is TGTGCCAGCAGCTTGGACCCGGGACCCTTCCAAGAGACCCAGTACTTC. Protein sequence: CASSLDPGPFQETQYF.

This clonotype is deemed large. The chain links TRBV21-1 to TRBJ1-3. TRBV21-1 represents a pseudogene. This CDR3 has 12 residues. DNA of the CDR3: TGTGCCAGCAGCCCCGCTGGAAACACCATATATTTT. Translated, it gives CASSPAGNTIYF.

By proportion, this clonotype is large. The chain combines TRBV6-5 with TRBJ1-1; no clear D gene. V shed 0 bases and J shed 8 bases, with 13 bases lying between them. The V gene's germline CDR1 is MNHEY and CDR2 SVGAGI. This CDR3 is built from 14 residues. DNA of the CDR3: TGTGCCAGCAGTTACTCGTCGAAGAGGTCCGAAGCTTTCTTT. Its protein is CASSYSSKRSEAFF.

In its sample, this clonotype is large. The rearrangement uses TRBV5-6 and TRBJ1-2; D unclear. The CDR3 consists of 14 residues. V was trimmed by 0 bases and J by 8 bases, leaving 14 bases between them. The V gene's germline CDR1 is SGHDT and CDR2 YYEEEE. The CDR3 sequence is CASSLGPGSRGYTF. The CDR3, as DNA: TGTGCCAGCAGCTTGGGTCCGGGAAGTCGCGGCTACACCTTC. The variable domain in full, completed from reference TRBV5-6 and TRBJ1-2, reads DAGVTQSPTHLIKTRGQQVTLRCSPKSGHDTVSWYQQALGQGPQFIFQYYEEEERQRGNFPDRFSGHQFPNYSSELNVNALLLGDSALYLCASSLGPGSRGYTFGSGTRLTVV.

By frequency in the sample, this clonotype is large. The chain has TRBV7-8 and TRBJ2-5; 8 positions agree with TRBD2. The V gene's germline CDR1 is SGHVS and CDR2 FQNEAQ. The V segment lost 3 bases and the J segment 5 bases; nucleotides outside the gene matches: 11. The length of the CDR3 is 16 residues. The CDR3 DNA reads TGTGCCAGCAGCTTGACCGGCGGGGGGCTCTTGGAGACCCAGTACTTC. Amino acid sequence: CASSLTGGGLLETQYF. The full variable domain, rest sourced from reference TRBV7-8 and TRBJ2-5, is GAGVSQSPRYKVAKRGQDVALRCDPISGHVSLFWYQQALGQGPEFLTYFQNEAQLDKSGLPSDRFFAERPEGSVSTLKIQRTQQEDSAVYLCASSLTGGGLLETQYFGPGTRLLVL.

This clonotype is judged medium-sized. The rearrangement uses TRBV20-1 and TRBJ1-5; the D is unclear. Germline values: CDR1 DFQATT, CDR2 SNEGSKA (reference sequence). With 0 bases removed from V and 3 bases from J, the gap between germline ends came to 9 bases. This CDR3 comprises 14 residues. CDR3 sequence: CSARDRGINQPQHF. CDR3 nucleotides: TGCAGTGCTAGAGATCGGGGAATCAATCAGCCCCAGCATTTT.

In its sample, this clonotype ranks as medium-sized. The rearrangement links TRBV6-1 to TRBJ1-1; 10 nucleotides align to TRBD1. The germline CDR1 and CDR2 sequences are MNHNS and SASEGT. The CDR3 has 16 residues. The J segment lost 4 bases and the V segment lost 2 bases, leaving 7 bases of the junction unmatched. CDR3: CASSENAGTGVTEAFF. The CDR3 nucleotides read TGTGCCAGCAGTGAAAACGCCGGGACAGGGGTCACTGAAGCTTTCTTT.

This clonotype is labeled large. CDR3 DNA: TGTGCCAGCAGCGTAGGGGACAGCCGCTCTGGAAACACCATATATTTT. Translated, it gives CASSVGDSRSGNTIYF. The chain is built from TRBV9 and TRBJ1-3; 7 bases agree with TRBD1. The J segment lost 0 bases and the V segment lost 0 bases, leaving 3 bases of the junction unmatched. The CDR3 has 16 amino acids. Germline assignment: CDR1 SGDLS and CDR2 YYNGEE.

By its share, this clonotype is medium-sized. V usage is TRBV3-1 and J usage is TRBJ2-7, with unresolved D. Germline V gene sequence: CDR1 LGHDT, CDR2 YNNKEL (reference sequence). The CDR3 runs 16 residues. The V end lost 0 bases, the J end lost 0 bases, and 12 bases lay between the germline ends. CDR3 DNA sequence: TGTGCCAGCAGCCAAGATTCTGGGCTACTCTCCTACGAGCAGTACTTC. This encodes CASSQDSGLLSYEQYF.

Within the sample, this clonotype is hyperexpanded. The genes are TRBV4-1 and TRBJ2-7; TRBD2 might be the D (6 bases). Trimming took off 1 base at V and 7 bases at J, with 14 bases between the two ends. This CDR3 region has 14 residues. Germline V gene data show CDR1 as MGHRA and CDR2 as YSYEKL. The CDR3 DNA sequence: TGCGCCAGCAGCCAAGGTCCAGCGGAGGGAGAGCAGTACTTC. This encodes CASSQGPAEGEQYF.

By share, this clonotype counts as large. This chain uses TRBV7-2 with TRBJ2-5, with 8 bases identical to TRBD1. The CDR3 extends over 16 amino acids. With V trimmed by 0 bases and J by 3 bases, 6 bases remained unmatched. Germline V lookup: CDR1 SGHTA, CDR2 FQGNSA. CDR3 DNA: TGTGCCAGCAGCTTAGCGCCAGGGGGCGCGGAAGAGACCCAGTACTTC. As protein: CASSLAPGGAEETQYF.

This clonotype rates as medium-sized. V usage is TRBV5-1 and J usage is TRBJ2-2; D uncertain. Per germline, CDR1 SGHRS and CDR2 YFSETQ. There are 14 residues in the CDR3. V lost 5 bases to trimming and J lost 2 bases, with 10 bases between them. CDR3 amino acids: CASRRRDNTGELFF. DNA for the CDR3: TGCGCCAGCAGACGTCGCGACAACACCGGGGAGCTGTTTTTT.

By its share, this clonotype is large. CDR3 sequence (DNA): TGCAGCGTTGTTCCGGGGGTGGAAGCTTTCTTT. Protein: CSVVPGVEAFF. The J gene is TRBJ1-1, the V gene TRBV29-1, with D possibly being TRBD1 (5 bases). The germline gives CDR1 SQVTM, CDR2 ANQGSEA. With 4 bases removed from V and 8 bases from J, the gap between germline ends came to 11 bases. The CDR3 extends over 11 amino acids. The full variable domain, in which reference TRBV29-1 and TRBJ1-1 provide the parts outside the CDR3, is SAVISQKPSRDICQRGTSLTIQCQVDSQVTMMFWYRQQPGQSLTLIATANQGSEATYESGFVIDKFPISRPNLTFSTLTVSNMSPEDSSIYLCSVVPGVEAFFGQGTRLTVV.

By share of the sample, this clonotype is large. This chain links TRBV4-2 with TRBJ1-1, with TRBD1 identical over 8 bases. The trim removed 1 base at V and 2 bases at J, leaving 12 bases unmatched. This CDR3 contains 18 residues. The germline V gene has CDR1 LGHNA and CDR2 YNFKEQ. Here the CDR3 reads CASSQASSQGAGNTEAFF. CDR3 coding DNA: TGTGCCAGCAGCCAAGCATCGAGTCAGGGGGCAGGAAACACTGAAGCTTTCTTT.

In this sample, this clonotype is medium-sized. The chain uses TRBV19 and TRBJ1-1; tentative D call: TRBD1 (6 bases). Germline V gene sequence: CDR1 LNHDA, CDR2 SQIVND (reference sequence). With 3 bases removed from V and 5 bases from J, the gap between germline ends came to 19 bases. The CDR3 covers 16 residues. The CDR3 coding sequence is TGTGCCAGTAGTATTCCCTTACAGGGACGATATACTGAAGCTTTCTTT. Protein sequence: CASSIPLQGRYTEAFF.

This clonotype ranks as medium-sized. The chain joins TRBV5-1 to TRBJ2-3; maybe TRBD2 (5 bases). V shed 2 bases and J shed 6 bases, with 10 bases lying between them. Germline V gives CDR1 SGHRS, CDR2 YFSETQ. The CDR3 sequence is 13 residues long. The CDR3 sequence: CASSFPGEDTQYF. As DNA, the CDR3 is TGCGCCAGCAGCTTCCCTGGGGAGGATACGCAGTATTTT.

This clonotype is deemed medium-sized (0.01 to 0.1%). This chain joins TRBV28 and TRBJ1-1; D is uncertain. Trimming stripped 7 bases from V and 6 bases from J, with 12 bases between. Germline V gene lookup returns CDR1 MDHEN and CDR2 SYDVKM. CDR3 size: 12 residues. This CDR3 reads CASTTLGAEAFF. CDR3 nucleotides: TGTGCCAGCACTACCCTTGGGGCTGAAGCTTTCTTT.

Within the sample, this clonotype is hyperexpanded. The V and J genes are TRBV7-9 and TRBJ1-4; 10 bases agree with TRBD1. J gave up 4 bases and V 6 bases, and 5 bases lay outside the gene matches. The CDR3 sequence is 15 residues long. Germline V lookup: CDR1 SEHNR, CDR2 FQNEAQ (reference sequence). This chain's CDR3 is CASSWTGGDNEKLFF. CDR3 nucleotides: TGTGCCAGCAGTTGGACAGGGGGAGATAATGAAAAACTGTTTTTT.

By proportion, this clonotype is medium-sized. The chain recombines TRBV5-1 with TRBJ2-5; D not certain. Trimming took off 2 bases at V and 5 bases at J, with 4 bases between the two ends. The CDR3 sequence is 11 residues long. Germline CDR1 is SGHRS and CDR2 is YFSETQ. The CDR3 loop is CASSFSETQYF. As DNA, the CDR3 is TGCGCCAGCAGCTTTTCCGAGACCCAGTACTTC.

By share, this clonotype ranks as large. The V and J genes are TRBV20-1 and TRBJ2-2; the D gene is possibly TRBD2 (6 bases). Trimming removed 4 bases at V and 4 bases at J, with 16 bases between. This CDR3 comprises 15 residues. Per germline, CDR1 DFQATT and CDR2 SNEGSKA (reference sequence). In nucleotides, the CDR3 is TGCAGTGCTATACTAGGTGGGGGGTCCACCGGGGAGCTGTTTTTT. Residues: CSAILGGGSTGELFF.

This clonotype is medium-sized by share. The rearrangement uses TRBV6-5 and TRBJ1-2; D gene unclear. The germline V gene encodes CDR1 MNHEY and CDR2 SVGAGI. V was clipped by 3 bases and J by 3 bases, with 8 bases between them. This CDR3 has 13 residues. The CDR3 region is CASSYGRDYGYTF. In DNA, the CDR3 is TGTGCCAGCAGTTATGGGCGGGACTATGGCTACACCTTC.

Sample share makes this clonotype medium-sized. The chain links TRBV6-2 or TRBV6-3 to TRBJ1-3, with D hard to call. With 2 bases removed from V and 7 bases from J, the gap between germline ends came to 6 bases. The germline CDR1 and CDR2 sequences are MNHEY and SVGEGT. CDR3 length: 12 amino acids. CDR3 region: CASSYPENTIYF. CDR3 nucleotide sequence: TGTGCCAGCAGTTACCCCGAGAACACCATATATTTT.

In this sample, this clonotype is medium-sized. This rearrangement joins TRBV11-1 to TRBJ2-3, with 10 bases aligning to TRBD2. The length of the CDR3 is 16 residues. Germline values: CDR1 SGHAT, CDR2 FQDESV (reference sequence). The J segment lost 2 bases and the V segment lost 1 base, leaving 3 bases of the junction unmatched. CDR3 in amino acids: CASSLGLAGDTDTQYF. The CDR3 coding sequence is TGTGCCAGCAGCTTAGGGCTAGCGGGGGACACAGATACGCAGTATTTT.